These T cell receptor beta chains were read from a single sample in a study of T cells in Graves' hyperthyroidism and ophthalmopathy. TCRdb re-analysed the multiplex PCR reads in MiXCR, keeping a single row per CDR3 protein. The sample holds about 700,000 distinct CDR3 sequences, approximately 14% seen once. The sequencing input was blood. All receptors come from a woman under 30 with Graves' hyperthyroidism. Each CDR3 is given with its conserved first and last residue. A D gene is named only where the DNA matches it firmly. The listing skips clone size in some rows; elsewhere it reads once, few, many or a size class.

TRBD1	NA	TRBV6-2/TRBV6-3	TRBJ1-5	CASRSGTGGNNQPQHF	TGTGCCAGCAGGTCTGGGACAGGGGGGAACAATCAGCCCCAGCATTTT
NA	few	TRBV5-4	TRBJ2-7	CASSLETSYEQYF	TGTGCCAGCAGCTTGGAGACGTCCTACGAGCAGTACTTC
NA	many	TRBV4-1	TRBJ1-5	CASSQGGGPQHF	TGCGCCAGCAGCCAAGGAGGTGGGCCCCAGCATTTT
TRBD2	many	TRBV11-2	TRBJ2-7	CASSFNSGVYEQYF	TGTGCCAGCAGCTTTAATAGCGGGGTGTACGAGCAGTACTTC
TRBD1	many	TRBV5-1	TRBJ2-7	CASSLEGQNYEQYF	TGCGCCAGCAGCTTGGAGGGACAGAACTACGAGCAGTACTTC
NA	many	TRBV20-1	TRBJ1-1	CSAREAEAFF	TGCAGTGCTAGGGAGGCTGAAGCTTTCTTT
NA	NA	TRBV28	TRBJ2-1	CASTTPPGGRFF	TGTGCCAGCACTACCCCGCCCGGCGGTAGGTTCTTC
TRBD1	NA	TRBV12-3/TRBV12-4	TRBJ1-4	CASRDRNNEKLFF	TGTGCCAGCAGGGACAGGAATAATGAAAAACTGTTTTTT
NA	NA	TRBV3-1	TRBJ2-3	CASSLLGVDDTQYF	TGTGCCAGCAGCCTCCTGGGGGTAGATGATACGCAGTATTTT
NA	many	TRBV20-1	TRBJ2-2	CSARPPNTGELFF	TGCAGTGCTAGACCGCCCAACACCGGGGAGCTGTTTTTT
NA	NA	TRBV27	TRBJ1-4	CASRARGLPEATNEKPFF	TGTGCCAGCAGAGCAAGGGGACTGCCGGAGGCAACTAATGAAAAACCGTTTTTT
NA	few	TRBV28	TRBJ2-2	CAIPRGNTGELFF	TGTGCCATCCCTCGGGGGAACACCGGGGAGCTGTTTTTT
NA	many	TRBV5-1	TRBJ1-3	CASSLSVTRGNTIYF	TGCGCCAGCAGCTTGTCGGTGACTCGTGGAAACACCATATATTTT
TRBD2	many	TRBV6-4	TRBJ2-2	CASSSGMNTGELFF	TGTGCCAGCAGTAGCGGGATGAACACCGGGGAGCTGTTTTTT
NA	many	TRBV11-2	TRBJ2-7	CASTPRVSYEQYF	TGTGCCAGCACCCCACGGGTCTCCTACGAGCAGTACTTC
TRBD2	few	TRBV13	TRBJ2-3	CASSQVRGADTQYF	TGCGCCAGCAGCCAAGTGCGGGGGGCAGATACGCAGTATTTT
NA	NA	TRBV7-9	TRBJ2-7	CASSPPDTYEQYF	TGTGCCAGCAGTCCTCCTGACACCTACGAGCAGTACTTC
TRBD2	many	TRBV30	TRBJ2-7	CAWAREGQEQYF	TGTGCCTGGGCCCGGGAGGGCCAGGAGCAGTACTTC
TRBD1	many	TRBV24-1	TRBJ2-2	CATSDFRRNRGRGTGELFF	TGTGCCACCAGTGATTTTAGGAGGAACAGGGGGCGCGGCACCGGGGAGCTGTTTTTT
NA	many	TRBV27	TRBJ1-6	CASSGVNSPLHF	TGTGCCAGCAGCGGGGTGAACTCACCCCTCCACTTT
TRBD2	NA	TRBV20-1	TRBJ2-4	CSATRLAGGENIQYF	TGCAGTGCGACCCGACTAGCGGGAGGTGAAAACATTCAGTACTTC
NA	few	TRBV10-2	TRBJ1-1	CASSDRLGMNTEAFF	TGCGCCAGCAGCGACAGGTTAGGCATGAACACTGAAGCTTTCTTT
TRBD2	many	TRBV3-1	TRBJ2-1	CASSQDPASGSYEQFF	TGTGCCAGCAGCCAAGATCCGGCTAGCGGGAGTTATGAGCAGTTCTTC
TRBD2	many	TRBV28	TRBJ2-3	CASSSNTPWRESGDTQYF	TGTGCCAGCAGTTCAAACACCCCCTGGCGGGAGTCCGGAGATACGCAGTATTTT
NA	NA	TRBV29-1	TRBJ1-4	CSVETRRPNEKLFF	TGCAGCGTTGAAACCCGGAGGCCCAATGAAAAACTGTTTTTT
NA	NA	TRBV18	TRBJ1-1	CASSPLGTLPEAFF	TGTGCCAGCTCACCACTCGGGACACTCCCTGAAGCTTTCTTT
NA	NA	TRBV18	TRBJ2-3	CASSPGTDTRYF	TGTGCCAGCTCACCAGGGACGGATACGCGGTATTTT
NA	NA	TRBV7-3	TRBJ2-3	CASSSSYANTQYF	TGTGCCAGCAGCTCCTCCTATGCAAATACGCAGTATTTT